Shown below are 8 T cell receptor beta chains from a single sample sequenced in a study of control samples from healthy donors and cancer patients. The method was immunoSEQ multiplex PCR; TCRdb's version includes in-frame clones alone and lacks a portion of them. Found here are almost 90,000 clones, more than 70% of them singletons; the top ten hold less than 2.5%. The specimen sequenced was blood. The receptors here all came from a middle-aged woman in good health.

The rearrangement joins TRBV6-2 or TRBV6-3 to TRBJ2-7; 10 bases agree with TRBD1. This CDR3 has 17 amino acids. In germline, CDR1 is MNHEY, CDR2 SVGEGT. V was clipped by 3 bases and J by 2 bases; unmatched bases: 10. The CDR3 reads CASSYPLPGQGTYEQYF. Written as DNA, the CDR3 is TGTGCCAGCAGTTATCCCCTCCCGGGACAGGGGACCTACGAGCAGTACTTC.

Here the CDR3 DNA reads TGTGCCAGCAGCAAGGTCGCTAGCGGGGTAGTGGTTACCGGGGAGCTGTTTTTT. This sequence encodes CASSKVASGVVVTGELFF. V gene TRBV11-2 combines with J gene TRBJ2-2, with 9 bases lining up with TRBD2. The CDR3 extends over 18 amino acids. Germline V gene sequence: CDR1 SGHAT, CDR2 FQNNGV. The ends lost 5 bases at V and 5 bases at J; junction bases unmatched: 15.

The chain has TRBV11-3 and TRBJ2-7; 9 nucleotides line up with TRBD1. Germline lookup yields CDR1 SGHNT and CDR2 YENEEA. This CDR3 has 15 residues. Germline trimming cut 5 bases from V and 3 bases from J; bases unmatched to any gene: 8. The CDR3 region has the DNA TGTGCCAGCAGCCCCGACCGGGACAGGGACTACGAGCAGTACTTC. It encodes CASSPDRDRDYEQYF.

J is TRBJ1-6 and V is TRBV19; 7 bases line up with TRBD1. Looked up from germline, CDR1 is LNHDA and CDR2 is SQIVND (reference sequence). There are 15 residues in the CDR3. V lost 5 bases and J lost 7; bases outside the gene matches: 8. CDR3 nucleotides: TGTGCCAGTAGTGTCCGGGACAGTAGAAATTCACCCCTCCACTTT. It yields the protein CASSVRDSRNSPLHF.

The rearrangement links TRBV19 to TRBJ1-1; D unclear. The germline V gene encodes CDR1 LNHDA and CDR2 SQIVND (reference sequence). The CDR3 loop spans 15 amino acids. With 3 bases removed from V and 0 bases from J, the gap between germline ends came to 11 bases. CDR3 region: CASSMERALNTEAFF. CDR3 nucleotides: TGTGCCAGTAGTATGGAGAGGGCCTTGAACACTGAAGCTTTCTTT.

This CDR3 reads CASSPPETGTDTQYF. CDR3 nucleotides: TGTGCCAGCTCACCACCGGAGACAGGGACAGATACGCAGTATTTT. This chain uses TRBV18 with TRBJ2-3; TRBD1 aligns across 7 bases. The trim removed 0 bases at V and 3 bases at J, leaving 3 bases unmatched. This CDR3 has 15 amino acids. Germline CDR1 and CDR2: KGHSH and LQKENI.

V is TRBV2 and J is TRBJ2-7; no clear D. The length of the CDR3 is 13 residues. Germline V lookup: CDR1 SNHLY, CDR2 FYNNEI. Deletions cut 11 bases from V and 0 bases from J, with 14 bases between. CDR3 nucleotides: TGTGCCGCCCGCCCGAGGTTCTCCTACGAGCAGTACTTC. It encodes CAARPRFSYEQYF.

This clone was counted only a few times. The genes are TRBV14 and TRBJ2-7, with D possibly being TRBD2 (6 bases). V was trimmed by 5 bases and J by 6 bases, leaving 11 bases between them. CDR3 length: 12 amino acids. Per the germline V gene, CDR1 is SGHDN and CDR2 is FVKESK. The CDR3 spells CASSSGAGEQYF. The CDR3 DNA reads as TGTGCCAGCAGCTCGGGAGCGGGCGAGCAGTACTTC.